These 3 T cell receptor beta chains came from one sample sequenced in a study of T cell responses to AZD1222 COVID-19 vaccine. Data came from immunoSEQ multiplex PCR; TCRdb stores just in-frame clones and leaves some out. The top ten clones hold 1.5% to 2% of a sample with fewer than 120,000 clones, about 87% of them seen once. This specimen consisted of peripheral blood, obtained on day 0 of AZD1222 vaccination. Receptors originate from an adult in good health.

The genes are TRBV18 and TRBJ1-1, with D uncertain. The length of the CDR3 is 13 residues. The ends were cut back, 5 bases at V and 1 base at J, with 8 bases in the middle. Germline CDR1 and CDR2: KGHSH and LQKENI. In nucleotides, the CDR3 is TGTGCCAGCTCAACCGACACGAACACTGAAGCTTTCTTT. Its translation: CASSTDTNTEAFF.

The rearrangement links TRBV7-9 to TRBJ2-3, with 8 bases that match TRBD2. This CDR3 has 16 amino acids. The V segment lost 2 bases and the J segment 0 bases; nucleotides outside the gene matches: 4. Germline CDR1 SEHNR, CDR2 FQNEAQ (reference sequence). CDR3 residues: CASSLRASGSTDTQYF. DNA of the CDR3: TGTGCCAGCAGCTTAAGGGCTAGCGGGAGCACAGATACGCAGTATTTT.

This clone was detected only once. V is TRBV7-7 and J is TRBJ2-2; 9 positions match TRBD1. Germline CDR1 SSHAT, CDR2 FNYEAQ (reference sequence). The CDR3 totals 16 residues. The V and J ends lost 4 bases and 4 bases, in that order; junction bases with no gene match: 7. The CDR3, as DNA: TGTGCCAGCAGCTCCGGGACAGGGACGTTCACCGGGGAGCTGTTTTTT. Protein sequence: CASSSGTGTFTGELFF.